The sequence of this TCR beta chain was determined in a study of response to subunit inactivated influenza vaccine. Study-level results: The study's authors posited that every seasonal influenza vaccination enlists few new T cells.

V was shortened by 2 bases and J by 4 bases, with 8 bases between the two germline ends. Germline CDR1 reads LNHDA; CDR2 reads SQIVND (reference sequence). The CDR3 has 14 residues. This clonotype was picked up many times. Its antigen is not known. Each CDR3 protein gets one entry after TCRdb re-called the RT-PCR reads with MiXCR. The top ten clones hold 10% of a sample with around 320,000 distinct CDR3 sequences, approximately 23% of them seen once. The sample here was PBMCs from blood, taken approximately 22 months after vaccination. The receptor was isolated from a man in his fifties or sixties who received an inactivated influenza vaccine. V is TRBV19 and J is TRBJ1-4; D call uncertain. The CDR3 DNA follows: TGTGCCAGTAGTATACATCGAGGTAATGAAAAACTGTTTTTT. Protein product: CASSIHRGNEKLFF.